Below are 19 T cell receptor beta chains sequenced from a single sample in a study of control samples from healthy donors and cancer patients. The protocol was immunoSEQ multiplex PCR, while the TCRdb copy is restricted to in-frame clones and leaves out a portion. Found here are 110,000 or so clones, about four fifths of them singletons; the top ten hold roughly 13%. Sequenced material: blood. Source of these receptors: a woman between 45 and 60 years old in good health.

This chain joins TRBV6-6 and TRBJ2-7, with 10 bases lining up with TRBD1. With V trimmed by 4 bases and J by 4 bases, 7 bases remained unmatched. The CDR3 extends over 15 amino acids. Germline V gene data show CDR1 as MNHNY and CDR2 as SVGAGI (reference sequence). CDR3 nucleotides: TGTGCCAGCAGTTCGCCTGGACAGGGGGGATACGAGCAGTACTTC. Its protein product is CASSSPGQGGYEQYF.

The chain couples TRBV5-5 to TRBJ2-7; D might be TRBD1 (5 bases). This CDR3 contains 15 residues. Germline-derived CDR1 and CDR2 are SGHKS and YYEKEE (reference sequence). The ends were cut back, 4 bases at V and 1 base at J, with 15 bases in the middle. The CDR3 region has the DNA TGTGCCAGCAGCAAAAGACAGTTTTCGTCCTACGAGCAGTACTTC. Protein: CASSKRQFSSYEQYF.

The chain links TRBV24-1 to TRBJ2-2; D possibly corresponds to TRBD1 (5 bases). The CDR3 spans 11 residues. V shed 9 bases and J shed 7 bases, with 8 bases lying between them. Germline V lookup: CDR1 KGHDR, CDR2 SFDVKD. The CDR3 protein is CATDQGGELFF. In DNA, the CDR3 is TGTGCCACCGACCAGGGCGGGGAGCTGTTTTTT.

The rearrangement links TRBV7-9 to TRBJ2-3; D uncertain. CDR3 length equals 14 residues. The germline V and J ends were trimmed by 0 bases and 6 bases, with 10 bases remaining between them. Germline assignment: CDR1 SEHNR and CDR2 FQNEAQ (reference sequence). The CDR3 bases are TGTGCCAGCAGCTTAGCAGTGGCTGGGGATACGCAGTATTTT. This encodes CASSLAVAGDTQYF.

The chain joins TRBV27 to TRBJ2-5, with 13 bases lining up with TRBD2. The CDR3 spans 16 residues. Per germline, CDR1 MNHEY and CDR2 SMNVEV (reference sequence). Trimming took 6 bases from V and 4 from J; bases not matched to a gene: 8. The CDR3 nucleotides are TGTGCCAGCAGCTCAGGGACTAGCGGGGTATCAGAGACCCAGTACTTC. This codes for CASSSGTSGVSETQYF.

The CDR3 bases are TGTGCCAGTAGTTCCAGGTTAGGATCTAGTGGGGCCAACGTCCTGACTTTC. Its protein product is CASSSRLGSSGANVLTF. V gene TRBV19 combines with J gene TRBJ2-6; D is unclear. Deletions cut 5 bases from V and 3 bases from J, with 17 bases between. This CDR3 is built from 17 residues. Germline CDR1 LNHDA, CDR2 SQIVND (reference sequence). The full variable domain, completed using reference TRBV19 and TRBJ2-6, is DGGITQSPKYLFRKEGQNVTLSCEQNLNHDAMYWYRQDPGQGLRLIYYSQIVNDFQKGDIAEGYSVSREKKESFPLTVTSAQKNPTAFYLCASSSRLGSSGANVLTFGAGSRLTVL.

The gene calls are TRBV11-3 and TRBJ2-3; TRBD2 matches at 7 bases. Germline V gene lookup returns CDR1 SGHNT and CDR2 YENEEA. The V and J ends lost 5 bases and 4 bases, in that order; junction bases with no gene match: 6. The CDR3 contains 14 residues. For the CDR3, the DNA is TGTGCCAGCAGCGAGGGCCGGGGGGCAGATACGCAGTATTTT. This gives the protein CASSEGRGADTQYF.

The gene calls are TRBV6-5 and TRBJ2-7; a possible D gene is TRBD2 (7 bases). Germline CDR1 is MNHEY and CDR2 is SVGAGI. V lost 2 bases, J lost 0 bases, and 11 bases lay in between. CDR3 size: 15 residues. CDR3 nucleotide sequence: TGTGCCAGCAGTTACGGGGGGGCTGGCTCCTACGAGCAGTACTTC. Its translation: CASSYGGAGSYEQYF.

J is TRBJ2-1 and V is TRBV28, with D uncertain. Trimming took off 5 bases at V and 9 bases at J, with 8 bases between the two ends. This CDR3 is built from 11 residues. Per germline, CDR1 MDHEN and CDR2 SYDVKM. This chain's CDR3 is CASSLTGEQFF. Here the CDR3 DNA reads TGTGCCAGCAGTCTCACGGGTGAGCAGTTCTTC.

The chain couples TRBV19 to TRBJ1-2; TRBD1 matches 7 bases. The germline V gene has CDR1 LNHDA and CDR2 SQIVND (reference sequence). The J segment lost 3 bases and the V segment lost 8 bases, leaving 15 bases of the junction unmatched. The CDR3 is made up of 16 amino acids. The CDR3 loop reads CASHLRSGQAYYGYTF. Here the CDR3 DNA reads TGTGCCAGTCATTTACGCTCTGGACAGGCGTACTATGGCTACACCTTC. The whole variable domain, remainder taken from reference TRBV19 and TRBJ1-2, is DGGITQSPKYLFRKEGQNVTLSCEQNLNHDAMYWYRQDPGQGLRLIYYSQIVNDFQKGDIAEGYSVSREKKESFPLTVTSAQKNPTAFYLCASHLRSGQAYYGYTFGSGTRLTVV.

The chain employs TRBV27 and TRBJ2-1, with a tentative D call TRBD2 (8 bases). This CDR3 region has 18 residues. Germline CDR1 MNHEY, CDR2 SMNVEV (reference sequence). V dropped 7 bases and J dropped 0 bases, with 22 bases sitting between them. CDR3 sequence: CASNPSGRGPRSYNEQFF. The CDR3 DNA is TGTGCCAGCAACCCTTCCGGGAGGGGGCCCCGCTCCTACAATGAGCAGTTCTTC.

The CDR3 sequence is CASSLAADFGYTF. CDR3 in DNA: TGTGCCAGCAGTTTAGCCGCGGACTTTGGCTACACCTTC. The V and J genes are TRBV12-3 or TRBV12-4 and TRBJ1-2, with D hard to call. CDR3 length: 13 amino acids. V was clipped by 0 bases and J by 7 bases, with 9 bases between them.

The chain is built from TRBV7-8 and TRBJ2-3; the D gene is possibly TRBD1 (5 bases). V was cut by 4 bases and J by 0 bases, with 11 bases left in between. Germline V gene data show CDR1 as SGHVS and CDR2 as FQNEAQ. The CDR3 length is 15 residues. CDR3 DNA sequence: TGTGCCAGCAGCTCGATTAAGGGGAGCACAGATACGCAGTATTTT. As protein: CASSSIKGSTDTQYF.

The CDR3 sequence: CASSLSSGVLSYEQYF. The CDR3 DNA sequence: TGTGCCAGCAGCTTAAGCAGCGGAGTGCTCTCCTACGAGCAGTACTTC. The rearrangement joins TRBV11-3 to TRBJ2-7; possibly TRBD2 for D (5 bases). The CDR3 has 16 amino acids. Deletions cut 2 bases from V and 0 bases from J, with 14 bases between. The germline gives CDR1 SGHNT, CDR2 YENEEA.

This clone has only one observation. Other DNA sequences in the sample encode the same CDR3. V gene TRBV6-2 or TRBV6-3 combines with J gene TRBJ2-1; D is ambiguous. The V and J ends lost 0 bases and 6 bases respectively, with 6 bases between them. Germline loops: CDR1 MNHEY, CDR2 SVGEGT. The CDR3 extends over 13 amino acids. The CDR3 DNA is TGTGCCAGCAGTTACTCGAACTTCAATGAGCAGTTCTTC. It yields the protein CASSYSNFNEQFF.

This clone was observed at least ten times. The genes are TRBV6-2 or TRBV6-3 and TRBJ1-1; 8 nucleotides line up with TRBD1. The CDR3 totals 15 residues. J gave up 4 bases and V 2 bases, and 6 bases lay outside the gene matches. Germline loops: CDR1 MNHEY, CDR2 SVGEGT. The CDR3 reads CASSYEDRGATEAFF. CDR3 coding DNA: TGTGCCAGCAGTTACGAAGACAGGGGAGCCACTGAAGCTTTCTTT.

This rearrangement joins TRBV4-3 to TRBJ1-1; D unresolved. This CDR3 region has 15 residues. Trimming took off 3 bases at V and 0 bases at J, with 11 bases between the two ends. Germline V gene data show CDR1 as LGHNA and CDR2 as YSLEER. The CDR3 DNA sequence: TGCGCCAGCAGCCACCCGGGTAGTGTGAACACTGAAGCTTTCTTT. Translating gives CASSHPGSVNTEAFF.

In DNA form, the CDR3 reads TGTGCCAGCGGGGGACAGCCGATTGATGGCTACACCTTC. This translates into CASGGQPIDGYTF. The chain joins TRBV16 to TRBJ1-2; TRBD1 matches 7 bases. This CDR3 has 13 residues. The V gene end was trimmed by 8 bases and the J gene end by 6 bases; junction bases not matched to a gene: 9. The germline V gene encodes CDR1 KGHSY and CDR2 FQNENV.

The chain is built from TRBV25-1 and TRBJ1-2, with TRBD1 identical over 10 bases. This CDR3 region has 16 residues. Germline CDR1 is MGHDK and CDR2 is SYGVNS. V lost 1 base and J lost 6; bases outside the gene matches: 8. The CDR3, as DNA: TGTGCCAGCAGTGAATTGGCGACAGGGGGCGCGGATGGCTACACCTTC. Translating gives CASSELATGGADGYTF.